The entry below gives a single T cell receptor (beta chain) sequence along with its context. Its specificity is not known. Assays were performed on about 97,000 TCR templates per sample. Clones were sequenced by immunoSEQ multiplex PCR, and TCRdb holds only the in-frame ones, with some missing. The sample gives 50,000 to 70,000 clones, around 96% of which show up once; more than 0.095% is in the top ten. The record originates from a study of siplizumab effects on memory and regulatory T cells. Overall study findings and caveats: Of the alloreactive clones, only a minor fraction mapped to unstimulated subsets.

Looked up from germline, CDR1 is MNHEY and CDR2 is SMNVEV (reference sequence). V shed 5 bases and J shed 1 base, with 11 bases lying between them. This CDR3 has 14 residues. The receptor was isolated from a human donor in good health. The sample consisted of naive CD8+ T cells sorted from blood. The chain couples TRBV27 to TRBJ1-2, with TRBD1 as a possible D gene (5 bases). DNA of the CDR3: TGTGCCAGCAGTCCCCCGGGGGTTAACTATGGCTACACCTTC. Amino acid sequence: CASSPPGVNYGYTF.